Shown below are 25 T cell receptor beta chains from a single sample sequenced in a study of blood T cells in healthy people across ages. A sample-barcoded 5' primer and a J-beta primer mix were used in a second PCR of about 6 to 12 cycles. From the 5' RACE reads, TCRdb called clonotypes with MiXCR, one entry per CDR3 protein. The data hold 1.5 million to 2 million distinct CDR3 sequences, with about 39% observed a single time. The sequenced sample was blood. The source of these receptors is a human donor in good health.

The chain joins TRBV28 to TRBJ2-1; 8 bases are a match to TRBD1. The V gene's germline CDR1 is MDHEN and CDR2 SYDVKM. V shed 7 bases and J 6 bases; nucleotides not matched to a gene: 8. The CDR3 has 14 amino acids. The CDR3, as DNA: TGTGCCAGCACGTCCCGGGACAGGTTCAATGAGCAGTTCTTC. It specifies CASTSRDRFNEQFF.

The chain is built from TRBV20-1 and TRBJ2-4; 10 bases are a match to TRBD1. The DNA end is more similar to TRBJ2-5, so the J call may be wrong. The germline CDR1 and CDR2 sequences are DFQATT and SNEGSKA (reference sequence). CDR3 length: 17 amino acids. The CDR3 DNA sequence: TGCAGTGCTACCGGGACAGGGGTATTTCTTTTCGGAGAGACCCAGTACTTC. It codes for CSATGTGVFLFGETQYF.

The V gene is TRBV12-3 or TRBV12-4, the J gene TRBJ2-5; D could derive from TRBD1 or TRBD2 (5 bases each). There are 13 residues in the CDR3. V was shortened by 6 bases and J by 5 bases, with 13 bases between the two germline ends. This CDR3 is CASSFTEGETQYF. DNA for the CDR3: TGTGCCAGCAGCTTCACTGAGGGGGAGACCCAGTACTTC.

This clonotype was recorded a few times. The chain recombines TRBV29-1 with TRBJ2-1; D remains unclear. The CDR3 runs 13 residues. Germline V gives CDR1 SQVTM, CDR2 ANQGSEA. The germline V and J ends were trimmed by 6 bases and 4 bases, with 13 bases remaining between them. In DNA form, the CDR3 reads TGCAGCGTCCGAGGTGCCCTTTACAATGAGCAGTTCTTC. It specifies CSVRGALYNEQFF.

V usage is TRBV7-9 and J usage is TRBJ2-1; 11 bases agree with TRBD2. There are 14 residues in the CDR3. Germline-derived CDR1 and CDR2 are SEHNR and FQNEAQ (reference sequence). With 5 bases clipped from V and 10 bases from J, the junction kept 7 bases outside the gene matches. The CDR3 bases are TGTGCCAGCAGCCACGCTAGCGGGGGGCGAGAGCAGTTCTTC. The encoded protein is CASSHASGGREQFF.

CDR3 DNA sequence: TGCGCCAGCAGCTTGGGCTGGGAGTCCTACGAGCAGTACTTC. Translated: CASSLGWESYEQYF. The V call is TRBV5-1, the J call TRBJ2-7, with D possibly TRBD2 on 5 matching bases. Germline V gene sequence: CDR1 SGHRS, CDR2 YFSETQ. The CDR3 length is 14 residues. Between the trimmed V and J ends, which lost 0 bases and 1 base, there was a span of 8 bases. The variable domain in full, with the rest retrieved from reference TRBV5-1 and TRBJ2-7, is KAGVTQTPRYLIKTRGQQVTLSCSPISGHRSVSWYQQTPGQGLQFLFEYFSETQRNKGNFPGRFSGRQFSNSRSEMNVSTLELGDSALYLCASSLGWESYEQYFGPGTRLTVT.

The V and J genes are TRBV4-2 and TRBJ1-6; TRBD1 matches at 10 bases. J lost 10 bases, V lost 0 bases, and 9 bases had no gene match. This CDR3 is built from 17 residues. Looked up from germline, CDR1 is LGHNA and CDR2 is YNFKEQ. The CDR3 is CASSQDSADRGSSPLHF. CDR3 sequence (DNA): TGTGCCAGCAGCCAAGATTCCGCGGACAGGGGGTCCTCACCCCTCCACTTT.

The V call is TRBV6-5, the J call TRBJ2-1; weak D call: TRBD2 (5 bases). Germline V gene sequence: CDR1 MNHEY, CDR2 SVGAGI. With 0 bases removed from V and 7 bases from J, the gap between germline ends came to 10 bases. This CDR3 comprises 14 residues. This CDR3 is CASSYSSGLNEQFF. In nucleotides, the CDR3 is TGTGCCAGCAGTTACTCGTCGGGGTTAAATGAGCAGTTCTTC.

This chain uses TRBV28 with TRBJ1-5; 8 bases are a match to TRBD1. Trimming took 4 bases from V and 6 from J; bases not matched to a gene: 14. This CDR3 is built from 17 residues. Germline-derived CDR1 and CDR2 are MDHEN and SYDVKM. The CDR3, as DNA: TGTGCCAGCAGTTCACCGGGACAGGTAGGAGTCGGTCAGCCCCAGCATTTT. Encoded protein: CASSSPGQVGVGQPQHF.

The CDR3 protein is CASRLTILNRNEQFF. DNA of the CDR3: TGTGCCAGCAGATTGACCATCCTCAATAGGAATGAGCAGTTCTTC. The rearrangement links TRBV6-5 to TRBJ2-1; D not resolved. Trimming removed 6 bases from V and 7 bases from J, with 19 bases in between. From germline, CDR1 is MNHEY and CDR2 SVGAGI. This CDR3 is built from 15 residues.

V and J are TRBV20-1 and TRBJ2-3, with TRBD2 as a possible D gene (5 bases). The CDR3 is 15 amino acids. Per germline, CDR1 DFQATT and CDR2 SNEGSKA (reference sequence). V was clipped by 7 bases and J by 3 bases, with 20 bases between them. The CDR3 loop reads CSVPGDKVWTDTQYF. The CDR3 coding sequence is TGCAGTGTACCCGGGGATAAAGTATGGACAGATACGCAGTATTTT.

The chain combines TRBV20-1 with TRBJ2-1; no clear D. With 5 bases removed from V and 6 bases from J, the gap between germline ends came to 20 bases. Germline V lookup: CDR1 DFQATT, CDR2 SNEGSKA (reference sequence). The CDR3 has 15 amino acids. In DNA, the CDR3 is TGCAGTGCTTTTAAATCAGCTTGGGGAAGCAATGAGCAGTTCTTC. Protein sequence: CSAFKSAWGSNEQFF.

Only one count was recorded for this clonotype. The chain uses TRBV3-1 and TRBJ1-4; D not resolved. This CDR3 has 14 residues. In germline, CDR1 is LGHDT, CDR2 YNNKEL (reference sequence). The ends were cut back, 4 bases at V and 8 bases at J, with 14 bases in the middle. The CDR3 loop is CASSLLELPEKLFF. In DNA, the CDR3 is TGTGCCAGCAGCCTACTAGAGCTGCCCGAAAAACTGTTTTTT.

CDR3 region: CASSLLGTSSSNYGYTF. CDR3 nucleotide sequence: TGTGCCAGCAGCTTATTGGGGACTAGTTCCTCTAACTATGGCTACACCTTC. V usage is TRBV7-2 and J usage is TRBJ1-2; the D gene is possibly TRBD1 (5 bases). V lost 2 bases to trimming and J lost 0 bases, with 16 bases between them. CDR3 length equals 17 residues. The germline V gene has CDR1 SGHTA and CDR2 FQGNSA.

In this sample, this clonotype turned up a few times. CDR3 region: CASSPRQGWGTEAFF. CDR3 DNA sequence: TGTGCCAGCAGCCCACGACAGGGTTGGGGTACTGAAGCTTTCTTT. This chain uses TRBV7-2 with TRBJ1-1; TRBD1 matches at 7 bases. This CDR3 comprises 15 residues. V was clipped by 5 bases and J by 5 bases; unmatched bases: 11. CDR1 and CDR2 (germline): SGHTA, FQGNSA.

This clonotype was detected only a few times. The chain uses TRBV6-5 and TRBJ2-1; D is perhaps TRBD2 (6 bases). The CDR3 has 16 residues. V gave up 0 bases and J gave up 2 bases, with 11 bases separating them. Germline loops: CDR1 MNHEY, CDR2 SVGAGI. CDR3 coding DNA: TGTGCCAGCAGTTACTCTGTGGGGGAGGCCTACAATGAGCAGTTCTTC. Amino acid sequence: CASSYSVGEAYNEQFF.

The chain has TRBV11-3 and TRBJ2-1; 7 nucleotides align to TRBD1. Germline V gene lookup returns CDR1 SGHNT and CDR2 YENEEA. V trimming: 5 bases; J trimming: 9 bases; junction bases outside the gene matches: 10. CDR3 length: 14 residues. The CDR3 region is CASSQHTGVGEQFF. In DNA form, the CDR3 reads TGTGCCAGCAGCCAGCACACAGGGGTCGGTGAGCAGTTCTTC.

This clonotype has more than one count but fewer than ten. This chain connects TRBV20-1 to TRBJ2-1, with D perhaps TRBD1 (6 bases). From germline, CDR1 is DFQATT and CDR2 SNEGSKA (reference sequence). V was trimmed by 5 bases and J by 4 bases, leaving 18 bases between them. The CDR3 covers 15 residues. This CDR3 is CSASRGSRQYNEQFF. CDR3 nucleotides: TGCAGTGCTTCAAGGGGGTCTCGCCAATACAATGAGCAGTTCTTC.

CDR3 coding DNA: TGTGCCAGCAGCCAAGGATGGGGACTAGCGGGGGGAGAAGAGACCCAGTACTTC. The encoded protein is CASSQGWGLAGGEETQYF. The genes are TRBV4-2 and TRBJ2-5, with TRBD2 matching over 15 bases. CDR1 and CDR2 from the germline V gene are LGHNA and YNFKEQ. The CDR3 spans 18 residues. Trimming took 1 base from V and 3 from J; bases not matched to a gene: 6.

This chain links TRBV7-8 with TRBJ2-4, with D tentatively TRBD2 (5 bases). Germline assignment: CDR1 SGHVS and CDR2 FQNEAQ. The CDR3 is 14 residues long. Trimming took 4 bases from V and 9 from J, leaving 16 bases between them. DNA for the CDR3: TGTGCCAGCAGCTCCGGACTGCGCCAAAGCATTCAGTACTTC. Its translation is CASSSGLRQSIQYF. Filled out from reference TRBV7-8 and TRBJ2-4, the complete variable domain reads GAGVSQSPRYKVAKRGQDVALRCDPISGHVSLFWYQQALGQGPEFLTYFQNEAQLDKSGLPSDRFFAERPEGSVSTLKIQRTQQEDSAVYLCASSSGLRQSIQYFGAGTRLSVL.

CDR3: CASSLRQADNSPLHF. The CDR3 DNA follows: TGTGCCAGCAGCTTAAGACAGGCAGATAATTCACCCCTCCACTTT. This chain uses TRBV7-9 with TRBJ1-6; possible D gene TRBD1, 6 bases. The CDR3 runs to 15 residues. V was shortened by 2 bases and J by 5 bases, with 10 bases between the two germline ends. Germline values: CDR1 SEHNR, CDR2 FQNEAQ (reference sequence).

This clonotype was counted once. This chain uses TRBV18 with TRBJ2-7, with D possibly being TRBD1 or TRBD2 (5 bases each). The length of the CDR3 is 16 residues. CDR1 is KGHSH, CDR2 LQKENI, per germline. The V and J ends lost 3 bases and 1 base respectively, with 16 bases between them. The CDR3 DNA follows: TGTGCCAGCTCACCGAGGGGACCGGGAAAGTCCTACGAGCAGTACTTC. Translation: CASSPRGPGKSYEQYF. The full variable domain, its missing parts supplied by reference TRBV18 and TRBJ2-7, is NAGVMQNPRHLVRRRGQEARLRCSPMKGHSHVYWYRQLPEEGLKFMVYLQKENIIDESGMPKERFSAEFPKEGPSILRIQQVVRGDSAAYFCASSPRGPGKSYEQYFGPGTRLTVT.

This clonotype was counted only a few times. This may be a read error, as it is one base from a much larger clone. The CDR3 reads CASSLEGSSPLHF. The CDR3 nucleotides are TGTGCCAGCAGCTTAGAGGGGAGTTCACCCCTCCACTTT. The chain recombines TRBV7-2 with TRBJ1-6; D perhaps matches TRBD1 (5 bases). Trimming pared 1 base from V and 9 bases from J, leaving 7 bases between. Germline values: CDR1 SGHTA, CDR2 FQGNSA. This CDR3 has 13 residues.

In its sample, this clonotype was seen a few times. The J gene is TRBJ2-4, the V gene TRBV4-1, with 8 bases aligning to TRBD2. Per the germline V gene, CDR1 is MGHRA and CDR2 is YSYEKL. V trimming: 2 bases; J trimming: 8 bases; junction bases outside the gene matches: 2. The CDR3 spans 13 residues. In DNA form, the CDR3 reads TGCGCCAGCAGCCAATTACTAGCGGACATTCAGTACTTC. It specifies CASSQLLADIQYF.

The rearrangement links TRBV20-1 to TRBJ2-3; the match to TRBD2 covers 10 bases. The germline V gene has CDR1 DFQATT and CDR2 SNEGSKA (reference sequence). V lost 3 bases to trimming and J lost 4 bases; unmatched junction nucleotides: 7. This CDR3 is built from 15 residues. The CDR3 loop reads CSASLSSGGPDTQYF. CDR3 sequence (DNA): TGCAGTGCTAGCTTGTCTAGCGGGGGACCAGATACGCAGTATTTT.